Below, 30 T cell receptor beta chains from the same sample are listed, as sequenced in a study of blood T cells in healthy people across ages. Together with a sample-barcoded 5' primer, a J-beta primer mix was included in a second PCR lasting roughly 7 to 11 cycles. TCRdb ran MiXCR on the 5' RACE reads and lists one entry per CDR3 protein. The repertoire holds hundreds of thousands of distinct CDR3 sequences, with about three fifths as singletons. The sample was blood. The receptors come from a young man in good health.

The rearrangement links TRBV15 to TRBJ1-4, with unresolved D. Looked up from germline, CDR1 is LNHNV and CDR2 is YYDKDF (reference sequence). Trimming took 8 bases from V and 0 from J, leaving 10 bases between them. The CDR3 is 14 residues long. CDR3 amino acids: CATQIRATNEKLFF. The CDR3 coding sequence is TGTGCCACCCAAATTAGGGCAACTAATGAAAAACTGTTTTTT.

This clonotype was observed a handful of times. This sequence joins TRBV4-2 and TRBJ2-4; D is unclear. V was trimmed by 4 bases and J by 0 bases, leaving 10 bases between them. Germline V gene sequence: CDR1 LGHNA, CDR2 YNFKEQ. CDR3 size: 15 residues. The CDR3 here is CASSRDRSAKNIQYF. CDR3 DNA: TGTGCCAGCAGCCGAGATCGATCAGCCAAAAACATTCAGTACTTC.

The chain combines TRBV27 with TRBJ2-1; D uncertain. CDR1 MNHEY and CDR2 SMNVEV come from the germline V gene (reference sequence). Trimming shortened V by 2 bases and J by 4 bases, and 18 bases separated the two germline ends. The CDR3 runs 17 residues. The chain's CDR3 is CASSLHFSGLSYNEQFF. CDR3 in DNA: TGTGCCAGCAGTTTACATTTCTCCGGTTTATCATACAATGAGCAGTTCTTC.

The chain links TRBV20-1 to TRBJ2-3, with 7 bases identical to TRBD2. Trimming at V came to 7 bases and at J to 6 bases, leaving 7 bases not matched to a gene. CDR1 is DFQATT, CDR2 SNEGSKA, per germline (reference sequence). CDR3 length equals 12 residues. The CDR3 DNA reads as TGCAGTGTTGAGACTAGCAAGGATACGCAGTATTTT. Translation: CSVETSKDTQYF.

This clonotype was detected only a few times. The gene calls are TRBV29-1 and TRBJ2-7; 9 positions match TRBD1. Trimming removed 6 bases from V and 5 bases from J; junction bases left unmatched: 8. The CDR3 runs 13 residues. From germline, CDR1 is SQVTM and CDR2 ANQGSEA. In DNA, the CDR3 is TGCAGCGTGGGGCGGGACAGGGTTGACGAGCAGTACTTC. It codes for CSVGRDRVDEQYF.

V usage is TRBV7-9 and J usage is TRBJ2-4, with D maybe TRBD2 (5 bases). CDR3 size: 14 residues. Germline V gives CDR1 SEHNR, CDR2 FQNEAQ (reference sequence). V lost 0 bases and J lost 15, with 18 bases in between. The CDR3 DNA reads as TGTGCCAGCAGCTTAGCGGAGGACCTTTACGAGCGGTACTTC. It is translated as CASSLAEDLYERYF.

The chain is built from TRBV4-1 and TRBJ1-6; D not certain. The CDR3 contains 16 residues. CDR1 is MGHRA and CDR2 is YSYEKL in the germline V gene. The V and J ends lost 0 bases and 3 bases respectively, with 9 bases between them. CDR3 amino acids: CASSQDPGIYNSPLHF. The CDR3 DNA sequence: TGCGCCAGCAGCCAAGATCCGGGGATCTATAATTCACCCCTCCACTTT.

This rearrangement joins TRBV6-2 or TRBV6-3 to TRBJ2-7; 9 positions match TRBD1. CDR3 length equals 13 residues. Germline CDR1 reads MNHEY; CDR2 reads SVGEGT. The V and J ends lost 0 bases and 7 bases, in that order; junction bases with no gene match: 1. In DNA, the CDR3 is TGTGCCAGCAGTTACTCCGGGACAGGGGAGCAGTACTTC. This sequence encodes CASSYSGTGEQYF.

The chain is built from TRBV6-6 and TRBJ2-2; TRBD1 might be the D (5 bases). CDR1 and CDR2 (germline): MNHNY, SVGAGI (reference sequence). Trimming cost V 2 bases and J 3 bases, with 7 bases left between them. The CDR3 consists of 14 residues. The CDR3 protein is CASSYVRDTGELFF. CDR3 in DNA: TGTGCCAGCAGTTACGTCAGGGACACCGGGGAGCTGTTTTTT.

This clonotype was seen a few times. J is TRBJ2-1 and V is TRBV28; 9 bases fit TRBD2. The CDR3 is 17 residues long. V lost 5 bases and J lost 7; bases outside the gene matches: 15. The germline CDR1 and CDR2 sequences are MDHEN and SYDVKM. CDR3 protein: CASSPLRSGRKKNEQFF. The CDR3 DNA follows: TGTGCCAGCAGTCCCCTACGAAGCGGGAGGAAGAAGAATGAGCAGTTCTTC.

The chain employs TRBV28 and TRBJ1-6, with unresolved D. V gave up 8 bases and J gave up 0 bases, with 8 bases separating them. The germline V gene encodes CDR1 MDHEN and CDR2 SYDVKM. This CDR3 has 14 residues. CDR3 region: CASHTSSYNSPLHF. CDR3 coding DNA: TGTGCCAGCCACACGAGCTCCTATAATTCACCCCTCCACTTT.

This clonotype was counted only a few times. This chain uses TRBV29-1 with TRBJ2-3, with 7 bases fitting TRBD1. The junction had 6 bases not matched to a gene; V was cut back by 4 bases and J by 5 bases. Germline V gene sequence: CDR1 SQVTM, CDR2 ANQGSEA. This CDR3 contains 13 residues. The DNA for the CDR3 is TGCAGCGTTGGGGGACAGCAGGGAGATACGCAGTATTTT. Its protein product is CSVGGQQGDTQYF.

CDR3 DNA: TGTGCCAGCAGTTCCATTCCAAGAGTAGCGGGAGGTCACGAGCAGTACTTC. Translating gives CASSSIPRVAGGHEQYF. The chain uses TRBV28 and TRBJ2-5; 10 bases fit TRBD2. The J call may be in error: the DNA end matches TRBJ2-7 better. From germline, CDR1 is MDHEN and CDR2 SYDVKM. The CDR3 has 17 amino acids.

This sequence joins TRBV30 and TRBJ1-1; D remains unclear. Germline V gene lookup returns CDR1 GTSNPN and CDR2 SVGIG (reference sequence). The germline V and J ends were trimmed by 3 bases and 3 bases, with 8 bases remaining between them. CDR3 length equals 12 residues. CDR3 in DNA: TGTGCCTGGAGAGTTGGATACACTGAAGCTTTCTTT. Translated: CAWRVGYTEAFF.

V and J are TRBV9 and TRBJ2-1; D is perhaps TRBD2 (6 bases). The V end lost 7 bases, the J end lost 7 bases, and 21 bases lay between the germline ends. Germline V gene data show CDR1 as SGDLS and CDR2 as YYNGEE. The CDR3 has 15 amino acids. The CDR3 protein is CASSPEGSFVNEQFF. The CDR3 DNA reads TGTGCCAGCTCCCCGGAGGGGTCCTTTGTGAATGAGCAGTTCTTC.

The chain joins TRBV20-1 to TRBJ2-1; 8 positions agree with TRBD2. Trimming cost V 0 bases and J 10 bases; bases outside gene matches: 8. The CDR3 contains 14 residues. CDR1 DFQATT and CDR2 SNEGSKA come from the germline V gene (reference sequence). The CDR3, as DNA: TGCAGTGCTAGAGACCCCGAAAAGCGGGGGGAGCAGTTCTTC. Its protein product is CSARDPEKRGEQFF.

The chain is built from TRBV7-6 and TRBJ2-7; 9 bases are a match to TRBD1. The CDR3 consists of 16 residues. With 4 bases clipped from V and 2 bases from J, the junction kept 9 bases outside the gene matches. CDR1 and CDR2 (germline): SGHVS, FNYEAQ. Here the CDR3 reads CASSSKWGQGTYEQYF. The CDR3 nucleotides read TGTGCCAGCAGCTCAAAATGGGGACAGGGAACCTACGAGCAGTACTTC. The full variable domain, in which reference TRBV7-6 and TRBJ2-7 provide the parts outside the CDR3, is GAGVSQSPRYKVTKRGQDVALRCDPISGHVSLYWYRQALGQGPEFLTYFNYEAQQDKSGLPNDRFSAERPEGSISTLTIQRTEQRDSAMYRCASSSKWGQGTYEQYFGPGTRLTVT.

The genes are TRBV20-1 and TRBJ2-1, with unresolved D. The V end was cut by 4 bases, the J end by 8 bases, with 12 bases between. Germline V gives CDR1 DFQATT, CDR2 SNEGSKA (reference sequence). There are 12 residues in the CDR3. CDR3 residues: CSAKTDVDEQFF. The CDR3 nucleotides are TGCAGTGCTAAAACGGATGTTGATGAGCAGTTCTTC.

This clonotype was found a few times. The chain combines TRBV7-2 with TRBJ2-7; TRBD2 matches 7 bases. The CDR3 runs to 15 residues. With 2 bases clipped from V and 0 bases from J, the junction kept 4 bases outside the gene matches. Germline CDR1 is SGHTA and CDR2 is FQGNSA. The CDR3 sequence is CASSLILAASYEQYF. For the CDR3, the DNA is TGTGCCAGCAGCTTAATTCTAGCGGCCTCCTACGAGCAGTACTTC.

The chain employs TRBV28 and TRBJ2-5; no definite D call. CDR1 and CDR2 (germline): MDHEN, SYDVKM. The CDR3 runs to 12 residues. With 7 bases removed from V and 2 bases from J, the gap between germline ends came to 8 bases. The CDR3 spells CASTDPQETQYF. The CDR3 nucleotides read TGTGCCAGCACCGACCCGCAAGAGACCCAGTACTTC.

V usage is TRBV12-3 or TRBV12-4 and J usage is TRBJ1-1; TRBD1 matches at 10 bases. The CDR3 length is 14 residues. V was pared by 8 bases and J by 3 bases, with 6 bases of the junction left unmatched. DNA of the CDR3: TGTGCCAGCCTCTTAGGGACAGGGGACACTGAAGCTTTCTTT. Protein product: CASLLGTGDTEAFF.

This chain joins TRBV5-1 and TRBJ2-1; D perhaps matches TRBD1 (5 bases). Trimming shortened V by 4 bases and J by 8 bases, and 16 bases separated the two germline ends. The V gene's germline CDR1 is SGHRS and CDR2 YFSETQ. CDR3 size: 14 residues. The CDR3 protein is CASSLQDTKDEQFF. The DNA for the CDR3 is TGCGCCAGCAGCCTCCAGGACACCAAGGATGAGCAGTTCTTC.

This clonotype was seen more than once but under ten times. V usage is TRBV7-2 and J usage is TRBJ2-3, with 10 bases that match TRBD2. The CDR3 contains 17 residues. CDR1 SGHTA and CDR2 FQGNSA come from the germline V gene. Unmatched junction bases numbered 8, after V lost 5 bases and J lost 0 bases. The CDR3, as DNA: TGTGCCAGCAGCCCGCATAGGACTAGCGGCAGCACAGATACGCAGTATTTT. It specifies CASSPHRTSGSTDTQYF. The variable domain in full, completed from reference TRBV7-2 and TRBJ2-3, reads GAGVSQSPSNKVTEKGKDVELRCDPISGHTALYWYRQSLGQGLEFLIYFQGNSAPDKSGLPSDRFSAERTGGSVSTLTIQRTQQEDSAVYLCASSPHRTSGSTDTQYFGPGTRLTVL.

There are a few counts of this clonotype. The V and J genes are TRBV7-2 and TRBJ2-7; D call uncertain. The V gene lost 5 bases and the J gene lost 5 bases, with 16 bases spanning the gap. Germline CDR1 and CDR2: SGHTA and FQGNSA. This CDR3 contains 14 residues. CDR3: CASSASGPANEQYF. The CDR3 DNA reads as TGTGCCAGCAGCGCCTCCGGCCCGGCGAACGAGCAGTACTTC. Full variable domain (remainder filled in from reference TRBV7-2 and TRBJ2-7): GAGVSQSPSNKVTEKGKDVELRCDPISGHTALYWYRQSLGQGLEFLIYFQGNSAPDKSGLPSDRFSAERTGGSVSTLTIQRTQQEDSAVYLCASSASGPANEQYFGPGTRLTVT.

J is TRBJ2-3 and V is TRBV6-6; 8 nucleotides align to TRBD2. This CDR3 contains 16 residues. Germline trimming cut 3 bases from V and 5 bases from J; bases unmatched to any gene: 10. Germline lookup yields CDR1 MNHNY and CDR2 SVGAGI (reference sequence). CDR3: CASSYLGAGGGDTQYF. The CDR3, as DNA: TGTGCCAGCAGTTATCTGGGTGCGGGAGGAGGAGATACGCAGTATTTT.

About this clonotype itself: The junction departs from germline at one end; a sequencing error may be responsible. The chain has TRBV20-1 and TRBJ2-3, with D unresolved. The CDR3 is made up of 11 amino acids. Germline V CDR1 and CDR2: DFQATT, SNEGSKA (reference sequence). The CDR3 loop reads CSGESTDMQYF. The CDR3 region has the DNA TGCAGTGGCGAGAGCACAGATATGCAGTATTTT.

The chain uses TRBV20-1 and TRBJ2-1, with D hard to call. V was cut by 6 bases and J by 8 bases, with 8 bases left in between. CDR3 size: 10 residues. CDR1 and CDR2 (germline): DFQATT, SNEGSKA (reference sequence). The CDR3 DNA sequence: TGCAGTGCGCAGTTCCATGAGCAGTTCTTC. The encoded protein is CSAQFHEQFF.

This clonotype was seen a few times. This sequence joins TRBV2 and TRBJ2-5, with 8 bases lining up with TRBD1. Unmatched junction bases numbered 5, after V lost 4 bases and J lost 7 bases. The length of the CDR3 is 13 residues. Germline V lookup: CDR1 SNHLY, CDR2 FYNNEI. The CDR3 DNA sequence: TGTGCCAGCAGTGTGGGACAGGTGGGGACCCAGTACTTC. This translates into CASSVGQVGTQYF.

The chain carries TRBV6-6 and TRBJ1-5; D call uncertain. CDR1 and CDR2 (germline): MNHNY, SVGAGI (reference sequence). The CDR3 covers 15 residues. Trimming shortened V by 2 bases and J by 4 bases, and 12 bases separated the two germline ends. CDR3 in DNA: TGTGCCAGCAGTTACGCACCCGCGGGAAATCAGCCCCAGCATTTT. It is translated as CASSYAPAGNQPQHF.

The rearrangement links TRBV7-2 to TRBJ2-5; 7 positions agree with TRBD2. This CDR3 spans 13 amino acids. Germline V gene data show CDR1 as SGHTA and CDR2 as FQGNSA. V trimming: 5 bases; J trimming: 11 bases; junction bases outside the gene matches: 11. The CDR3 here is CASSDQDGGEQYF. In DNA, the CDR3 is TGTGCCAGCAGCGATCAGGATGGGGGGGAGCAGTACTTC.